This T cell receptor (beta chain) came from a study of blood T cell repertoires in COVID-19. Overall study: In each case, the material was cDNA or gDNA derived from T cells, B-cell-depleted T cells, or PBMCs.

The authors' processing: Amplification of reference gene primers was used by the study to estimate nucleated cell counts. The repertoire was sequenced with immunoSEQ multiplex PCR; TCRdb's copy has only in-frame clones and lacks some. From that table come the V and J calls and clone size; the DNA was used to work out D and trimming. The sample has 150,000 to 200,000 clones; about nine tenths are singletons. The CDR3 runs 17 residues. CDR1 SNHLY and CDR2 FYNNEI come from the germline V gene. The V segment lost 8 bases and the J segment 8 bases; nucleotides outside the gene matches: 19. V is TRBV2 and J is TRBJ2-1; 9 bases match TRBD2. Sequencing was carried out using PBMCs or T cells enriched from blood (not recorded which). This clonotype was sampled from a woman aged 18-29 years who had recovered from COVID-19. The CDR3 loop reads CASSWGPLAGFSDEQFF. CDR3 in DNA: TGTGCCAGCTCGTGGGGCCCCCTAGCGGGATTCTCCGATGAGCAGTTCTTC.